The sequence of this T cell receptor (beta chain) was determined in a study of T cells in Graves' hyperthyroidism and ophthalmopathy. Each 10 ml fresh peripheral blood draw supplied the PBMCs. With V trimmed by 0 bases and J by 4 bases, 9 bases remained unmatched. The V gene's germline CDR1 is SNHLY and CDR2 FYNNEI. The CDR3 covers 16 residues. This clonotype was observed many times. RNA transcripts served as the template for amplifying TCR beta CDR3 regions. TCR CDR3 regions were first amplified by RT-PCR with HTBI primers. TCRdb re-derived calls from the multiplex PCR reads in MiXCR, one entry per CDR3 protein. The sample lists 130,000 to 150,000 distinct CDR3 sequences, roughly 23% seen once, with around two thirds in the top ten.

This TCR came from a woman aged 45-60 years with Graves' hyperthyroidism that later progressed to Graves' ophthalmopathy. V gene TRBV2 combines with J gene TRBJ2-7; TRBD1 aligns across 7 bases. The source material was blood. The CDR3 nucleotides are TGTGCCAGCAGTGAAGCGGGAAGACAGGGCAGTTACGAGCAGTACTTC. This codes for CASSEAGRQGSYEQYF.